This T cell receptor beta chain comes out of a study of a mutant IDH1 vaccine in newly diagnosed glioma (dated by TCRdb to the early 2020s). About the investigation overall: Vaccination was initiated 4-6 weeks after radiotherapy alone, or concurrently with temozolomide cycles in the chemotherapy-containing groups. Longitudinal TCRB deep sequencing was performed for about two dozen treated patients wherever samples were available for exploratory analyses. Prior to enrollment, standard therapy consisting of radiotherapy alone, temozolomide alone, or radiochemotherapy with temozolomide had been administered to patients, with the combination being received by most patients. The week-35 safety follow-up took place at visit V12, and the week-47 end of study took place at visit V13. Of the roughly 32 patients who were treated, about 62% were male and around 40% were female, and the mean age was roughly 40 years. Six visits were used for peripheral blood collection: V03 (baseline), V05, V07, V10, V12 and V13.

Worth noting for this clone: It lacks a known antigen. No qualities accompany the bases; no much larger clone lies one base away.

The library was made by the immunoSEQ multiplex PCR assay. The hsTCRB Kit was used according to the manufacturer's protocol to amplify rearranged TCR beta chain sequences. An Illumina MiSeq was used to sequence the TCRB libraries. In the paper's pipeline: The kit vendor's proprietary platform handled demultiplexing, trimming and gene mapping. TCRdb provides this immuneACCESS table in a form limited to in-frame rearrangements. Some clones are lacking; in checked studies, under half of them reflect an unresolved V gene, and why the rest are absent is not known. V, J and clone size are those of that table, while D and trimming were read from the DNA. The sample table holds around 94,000 clones, of which under 90% were seen once. The ten biggest clones cover approximately 0.8% of the sample. The time point label of this sample denotes: week 47, end of study. Each vaccine dose, consisting of 300 ug of a 20-mer mutant IDH1 peptide in Montanide, was administered subcutaneously with topical imiquimod. Patients were given eight vaccinations, in weeks 1, 3, 5, 7, 11, 15, 19 and 23, which matched visits V03 through V10. Newly diagnosed WHO grade 3 or 4 IDH1-mutant astrocytomas showing loss of nuclear ATRX were present in the donors. The samples were drawn from NOA16, a multicentre, single-arm, open-label phase I trial in Germany that tested a mutant IDH1 peptide vaccine in humans for the first time. Genomic DNA for TCRB sequencing was extracted from EDTA blood using the DNeasy Blood and Tissue Kit.

Study-wide conclusions, independent of this receptor: Availability determined which PBMC samples were chosen for TCRB deep sequencing. Immune responses induced by the vaccine were seen in approximately 93% of patients across multiple MHC alleles. Changes in the top peripheral T cell clonotypes picked up by TCRB sequencing did not appear to be linked to pseudoprogression. The authors noted that analyses of patient blood samples could not be reproduced because of sample limitations.

The specimen was PBMCs, collected from a glioma patient whose treatment included an IDH1 peptide vaccine. This TCR was recovered from a woman aged 45-65 years with glioma.

At the DNA level, the sequence is TGTGCCAGCAGCTTACCAGGAGCTTCAAACACTGAAGCTTTCTTT. It codes for CASSLPGASNTEAFF. The sequence joins TRBV5-4 to TRBJ1-1; no D gene is confidently identified. As encoded in the germline V gene (reference sequence), CDR1 is SGHNT while CDR2 is YYREEE. The junction carries 13 bases between V and J, which are trimmed by 2 bases and 2 bases respectively. The CDR3 runs 15 amino acids, cysteine and phenylalanine included. Of all the DNA, just the CDR3 is kept, 45 bases in frame from base 1.